What follows describes a single T cell receptor beta chain. Its specificity is not known. V was pared by 8 bases and J by 0 bases, with 10 bases between. The germline gives CDR1 SNHLY, CDR2 FYNNEI. The CDR3 runs to 13 residues. This record comes from a study of T cell responses to AZD1222 COVID-19 vaccine. General observations from the study: Nearly half of spike-specific TCRs reportedly go after variant regions that carry no mutations. Females outnumbered males among donors, who were mostly white British; clonal diversity was possibly underestimated. Of the AZD1222 recipients, only 5 or 6 were seropositive at baseline.

Produced via immunoSEQ multiplex PCR; TCRdb's table is partial and in-frame only. The sample shows around 80,000 clones, roughly 80% of them seen only once. The sample consisted of peripheral blood, taken 28 days after the second AZD1222 dose. The gene calls are TRBV2 and TRBJ1-1; D is uncertain. This clonotype originated in an adult who received the AZD1222 COVID-19 vaccine. CDR3 region: CASLAQMNTEAFF. CDR3 nucleotides: TGTGCCAGCCTTGCACAGATGAACACTGAAGCTTTCTTT. The full variable domain, with the rest looked up from reference TRBV2 and TRBJ1-1, is EPEVTQTPSHQVTQMGQEVILRCVPISNHLYFYWYRQILGQKVEFLVSFYNNEISEKSEIFDDQFSVERPDGSNFTLKIRSTKLEDSAMYFCASLAQMNTEAFFGQGTRLTVV.